The clone carrying this T cell receptor beta chain was seen a few times. Its antigen is not known. The data were taken from a study of blood T cells in healthy people across ages. Study-wide background: The capture of about one barcoded beta molecule per two T cells was achieved by template switching.

General study results and limits: Long-lived donors exceeded aged donors in naive CD4+ cells and diversity.

Trimming shortened V by 0 bases and J by 5 bases, and 15 bases separated the two germline ends. Germline V gene data show CDR1 as MGHRA and CDR2 as YSYEKL. The CDR3 extends over 16 amino acids. A second PCR of roughly 7 to 11 cycles used a sample-barcoded 5' primer and a J-beta primer mix. Using its own MiXCR run on the 5' RACE reads, TCRdb lists one record per CDR3 protein. The repertoire holds 950,000 to 1,200,000 distinct CDR3 sequences, with 30% to 40% as singletons. The TCR comes from a man in his late teens or twenties in good health. The chain combines TRBV4-1 with TRBJ2-3, with D possibly matching TRBD1 (5 bases). Material: blood. CDR3 nucleotide sequence: TGCGCCAGCAGCCAAGATTTTGGACACCGTGTAGATACGCAGTATTTT. Translated, it gives CASSQDFGHRVDTQYF.